These 13 T cell receptor beta chains share one sample of origin, sequenced in a study of shared clonotypes between healthy human individuals. Here immunoSEQ multiplex PCR was the method, and the copy in TCRdb shows in-frame clones only, minus some. The sample includes about 670,000 clones, 55% to 75% of them seen just once. Sample: memory CD4+ T cells sorted from blood. Subset meaning: CD45RA-negative fraction. These receptors came from a woman aged 25 to 39 in good health.

V gene TRBV6-5 combines with J gene TRBJ2-2, with no clear D. CDR3 size: 14 residues. Trimming left V 4 bases short and J 3 bases short, with 9 bases between. CDR1 and CDR2 from the germline V gene are MNHEY and SVGAGI. The CDR3 region has the DNA TGTGCCAGCAGTTTTGGCGACCACACCGGGGAGCTGTTTTTT. Translating gives CASSFGDHTGELFF.

The chain has TRBV25-1 and TRBJ2-3; TRBD1 is a possible D gene (5 bases). Germline V gene sequence: CDR1 MGHDK, CDR2 SYGVNS. This CDR3 has 15 amino acids. Trimming stripped 7 bases from V and 6 bases from J, with 20 bases between. The CDR3 sequence: CASTERVAQADTQYF. Here the CDR3 DNA reads TGTGCCAGCACAGAGAGAGTAGCACAGGCGGATACGCAGTATTTT.

This clone was observed many times. The chain employs TRBV25-1 and TRBJ2-5; 11 nucleotides align to TRBD2. Trimming cost V 6 bases and J 0 bases; bases outside gene matches: 12. The CDR3 is 18 amino acids. Germline CDR1 reads MGHDK; CDR2 reads SYGVNS. The CDR3 DNA is TGTGCCAGCAGCGGATTAGCGGGAGGGCTCTCAAACCAAGAGACCCAGTACTTC. Its translation: CASSGLAGGLSNQETQYF.

Regarding this clone: The same CDR3 also results from other DNA sequences found in this sample. V and J are TRBV18 and TRBJ2-1; perhaps TRBD2 as D (6 bases). The CDR3 is 12 residues long. Germline V gene sequence: CDR1 KGHSH, CDR2 LQKENI. Trimming took off 3 bases at V and 6 bases at J, with 6 bases between the two ends. CDR3 nucleotide sequence: TGTGCCAGCTCACCCGGGAGCAATGAGCAGTTCTTC. Protein sequence: CASSPGSNEQFF.

This clone was observed a handful of times. The chain uses TRBV5-8 and TRBJ1-1; 9 bases line up with TRBD1. Looked up from germline, CDR1 is SGHTS and CDR2 is YDEGEE. CDR3 length: 17 amino acids. V shed 0 bases and J 1 base; nucleotides not matched to a gene: 7. The CDR3 coding sequence is TGTGCCAGCAGCTTGGGACAGGGGGTGTTTTGGAACACTGAAGCTTTCTTT. Translated, it gives CASSLGQGVFWNTEAFF.

J is TRBJ2-7 and V is TRBV28; tentatively, D is TRBD1 (6 bases). V lost 1 base and J lost 5, with 9 bases in between. Germline-derived CDR1 and CDR2 are MDHEN and SYDVKM. There are 13 residues in the CDR3. Here the CDR3 DNA reads TGTGCCAGCAGTTTATCAGGGGTCCACGAGCAGTACTTC. Translating gives CASSLSGVHEQYF.

The J gene is TRBJ2-7, the V gene TRBV6-1, with D possibly being TRBD2 (6 bases). Looked up from germline, CDR1 is MNHNS and CDR2 is SASEGT. Trimming stripped 2 bases from V and 5 bases from J, with 10 bases between. The CDR3 is made up of 13 amino acids. The CDR3 spells CASSERGGNEQYF. The CDR3 region has the DNA TGTGCCAGCAGTGAAAGGGGAGGCAACGAGCAGTACTTC.

The chain combines TRBV7-6 with TRBJ2-7; D possibly corresponds to TRBD2 (6 bases). The CDR3 contains 14 residues. Trimming removed 1 base at V and 4 bases at J, with 11 bases between. The germline CDR1 and CDR2 sequences are SGHVS and FNYEAQ. CDR3 nucleotides: TGTGCCAGCAGCTTAGACGGGAGTGGTTACGAGCAGTACTTC. Translated: CASSLDGSGYEQYF.

This clone occurred many times. The chain links TRBV19 to TRBJ1-2; possibly TRBD1 for D (5 bases). Trimming removed 3 bases at V and 6 bases at J, with 11 bases between. This CDR3 comprises 13 residues. Germline CDR1 reads LNHDA; CDR2 reads SQIVND (reference sequence). CDR3 loop: CASSIFQGNGYTF. CDR3 nucleotide sequence: TGTGCCAGTAGTATTTTTCAGGGAAATGGCTACACCTTC.

The chain joins TRBV27 to TRBJ1-4; D unresolved. V was clipped by 3 bases and J by 8 bases, with 19 bases between them. The CDR3 sequence is 16 residues long. Germline V gene lookup returns CDR1 MNHEY and CDR2 SMNVEV (reference sequence). Here the CDR3 DNA reads TGTGCCAGCAGTTTTACCCGGGGAGCGTCGATCGAAAAACTGTTTTTT. Translated, it gives CASSFTRGASIEKLFF.

This clone was seen only once. The rearrangement links TRBV11-2 to TRBJ2-1; D is undetermined. Trimming removed 4 bases at V and 4 bases at J, with 8 bases between. Germline CDR1 and CDR2: SGHAT and FQNNGV. The CDR3 extends over 13 amino acids. CDR3 sequence reads: CASSSEIYNEQFF. As DNA, the CDR3 is TGTGCCAGCAGCTCCGAAATATACAATGAGCAGTTCTTC.

The chain carries TRBV6-5 and TRBJ2-6; D is perhaps TRBD1 (5 bases). The length of the CDR3 is 16 residues. The germline gives CDR1 MNHEY, CDR2 SVGAGI. The V gene lost 2 bases and the J gene lost 0 bases, with 8 bases spanning the gap. The CDR3 nucleotides read TGTGCCAGCAGTTACGACAGTTACTCTGGGGCCAACGTCCTGACTTTC. It translates to CASSYDSYSGANVLTF.

A note on this clone: The same CDR3 also results from other DNA sequences found in this sample. The chain joins TRBV5-1 to TRBJ2-5; 7 bases fit TRBD2. V shed 0 bases, J shed 4 bases, and the junction held 3 bases outside the gene matches. This CDR3 comprises 14 residues. The germline V gene encodes CDR1 SGHRS and CDR2 YFSETQ. CDR3 sequence: CASSLAGGGETQYF. CDR3 sequence (DNA): TGCGCCAGCAGCTTGGCGGGCGGGGGAGAGACCCAGTACTTC.